The 28 T cell receptor beta chains below all came from one sample that was sequenced in a study of T cell responses to AZD1222 COVID-19 vaccine. Assay used: immunoSEQ multiplex PCR; TCRdb lists only in-frame clones, some missing. The sample has 150,000 to 200,000 clones, about 92% seen once. Sequenced here: peripheral blood, sampled on day 0 of AZD1222 vaccination. The receptors shown here come from an adult in good health.

The chain is built from TRBV27 and TRBJ2-7; D perhaps matches TRBD1 (6 bases). Trimming removed 5 bases from V and 2 bases from J, with 10 bases in between. Germline loops: CDR1 MNHEY, CDR2 SMNVEV (reference sequence). The CDR3 contains 13 residues. CDR3 nucleotide sequence: TGTGCCAGCAGTCCCTCAGGGGCCTACGAGCAGTACTTC. This sequence encodes CASSPSGAYEQYF.

This sequence joins TRBV4-1 and TRBJ2-1, with TRBD2 identical over 7 bases. The CDR3 covers 15 residues. The V segment lost 4 bases and the J segment 7 bases; nucleotides outside the gene matches: 10. Germline V gene sequence: CDR1 MGHRA, CDR2 YSYEKL. The CDR3 coding sequence is TGCGCCAGCAGCCGCCAAAGAACTAGCGTGAATGAGCAGTTCTTC. Translated: CASSRQRTSVNEQFF.

The chain is built from TRBV11-3 and TRBJ2-2, with 9 nucleotides matching TRBD1. Germline loops: CDR1 SGHNT, CDR2 YENEEA. V shed 6 bases, J shed 3 bases, and the junction held 11 bases outside the gene matches. This CDR3 is built from 17 residues. The CDR3 loop reads CASSHRGDRVYTGELFF. CDR3 DNA: TGTGCCAGCAGTCATCGGGGGGACAGGGTGTACACCGGGGAGCTGTTTTTT.

This clone showed up many times. The V gene is TRBV29-1, the J gene TRBJ1-3; tentative D call: TRBD1 (5 bases). Germline assignment: CDR1 SQVTM and CDR2 ANQGSEA. The CDR3 extends over 14 amino acids. V was clipped by 5 bases and J by 4 bases, with 15 bases between them. Here the CDR3 DNA reads TGCAGCGTTCCCGGATTAGGGGAAGGAAACACCATATATTTT. As protein: CSVPGLGEGNTIYF.

This chain uses TRBV7-8 with TRBJ2-1; the D gene is possibly TRBD1 (6 bases). This CDR3 has 12 residues. Germline CDR1 reads SGHVS; CDR2 reads FQNEAQ. V was pared by 5 bases and J by 7 bases, with 9 bases between. CDR3 loop: CASSKDSNEQFF. The CDR3 DNA follows: TGTGCCAGCAGCAAGGACAGTAATGAGCAGTTCTTC.

The CDR3 loop is CASSSWGNQPQHF. For the CDR3, the DNA is TGTGCCAGCAGCTCATGGGGGAATCAGCCCCAGCATTTT. The chain has TRBV5-6 and TRBJ1-5, with D maybe TRBD1 (5 bases). The CDR3 is made up of 13 amino acids. Trimming pared 3 bases from V and 4 bases from J, leaving 8 bases between. Germline-derived CDR1 and CDR2 are SGHDT and YYEEEE.

The chain has TRBV7-9 and TRBJ1-6; D gene unclear. CDR1 is SEHNR and CDR2 is FQNEAQ in the germline V gene (reference sequence). The V end was cut by 7 bases, the J end by 5 bases, with 12 bases between. The CDR3 totals 14 residues. The CDR3 bases are TGTGCCAGCATTCTAGACACCGATAATTCACCCCTCCACTTT. Its protein product is CASILDTDNSPLHF.

The chain joins TRBV19 to TRBJ2-4; D is unclear. The V end was cut by 4 bases, the J end by 5 bases, with 18 bases between. CDR1 is LNHDA, CDR2 SQIVND, per germline (reference sequence). The CDR3 is 16 amino acids. The CDR3 loop is CASSTQNRKRENIQYF. The CDR3 DNA sequence: TGTGCCAGTAGTACCCAAAACAGAAAAAGGGAAAACATTCAGTACTTC. The whole variable domain, filled in from reference TRBV19 and TRBJ2-4, reads DGGITQSPKYLFRKEGQNVTLSCEQNLNHDAMYWYRQDPGQGLRLIYYSQIVNDFQKGDIAEGYSVSREKKESFPLTVTSAQKNPTAFYLCASSTQNRKRENIQYFGAGTRLSVL.

In regard to this clone: Mismatch with germline at one junction end may stem from a read error. This chain joins TRBV28 and TRBJ2-4; TRBD1 matches 10 bases. The germline gives CDR1 MDHEN, CDR2 SYDVKM. This CDR3 spans 13 amino acids. The CDR3 region is CASTSKRRTGGHF. The DNA of the CDR3 is TGTGCCAGCACTTCAAAACGCCGGACAGGGGGGCACTTC.

This clone occurred a few times. V gene TRBV27 combines with J gene TRBJ1-4; tentative D call: TRBD1 (6 bases). CDR1 is MNHEY and CDR2 is SMNVEV in the germline V gene (reference sequence). Trimming pared 3 bases from V and 8 bases from J, leaving 13 bases between. The CDR3 loop spans 14 amino acids. The CDR3 bases are TGTGCCAGCAGTTTGGCAGGGGAGCGGGAAAAACTGTTTTTT. Residues: CASSLAGEREKLFF.

The chain joins TRBV2 to TRBJ1-1; D is unclear. V dropped 8 bases and J dropped 5 bases, with 9 bases sitting between them. The length of the CDR3 is 11 residues. Germline assignment: CDR1 SNHLY and CDR2 FYNNEI. In DNA, the CDR3 is TGTGCCAGCGTTGGGGATACTGAAGCTTTCTTT. It encodes CASVGDTEAFF. The variable domain in full, with the rest retrieved from reference TRBV2 and TRBJ1-1, is EPEVTQTPSHQVTQMGQEVILRCVPISNHLYFYWYRQILGQKVEFLVSFYNNEISEKSEIFDDQFSVERPDGSNFTLKIRSTKLEDSAMYFCASVGDTEAFFGQGTRLTVV.

The chain recombines TRBV6-1 with TRBJ2-5, with D tentatively TRBD1 (5 bases). The V end was cut by 1 base, the J end by 5 bases, with 8 bases between. CDR3 length equals 13 residues. CDR1 and CDR2 from the germline V gene are MNHNS and SASEGT. CDR3 region: CASSEGTSETQYF. CDR3 bases: TGTGCCAGCAGTGAAGGGACATCGGAGACCCAGTACTTC.

This clone was seen a few times. The chain carries TRBV11-2 and TRBJ1-2, with unresolved D. CDR3 length: 14 residues. V gave up 1 base and J gave up 2 bases, with 8 bases separating them. Germline CDR1 and CDR2: SGHAT and FQNNGV. CDR3 amino acids: CASSLASGNYGYTF. DNA for the CDR3: TGTGCCAGCAGCTTAGCAAGTGGAAACTATGGCTACACCTTC.

This CDR3 reads CASSTPPGRDPPEAFF. DNA of the CDR3: TGTGCCAGTAGTACACCTCCGGGGAGGGACCCACCTGAAGCTTTCTTT. The chain recombines TRBV19 with TRBJ1-1; possible D gene TRBD1, 5 bases. The V gene lost 4 bases and the J gene lost 6 bases, with 21 bases spanning the gap. The length of the CDR3 is 16 residues. Germline V lookup: CDR1 LNHDA, CDR2 SQIVND (reference sequence).

The genes are TRBV5-1 and TRBJ2-7; TRBD1 matches at 7 bases. The CDR3 extends over 15 amino acids. Germline lookup yields CDR1 SGHRS and CDR2 YFSETQ. J lost 3 bases, V lost 4 bases, and 10 bases had no gene match. CDR3 loop: CASSLDRMTGYEQYF. The DNA for the CDR3 is TGCGCCAGCAGCCTGGACAGGATGACAGGCTACGAGCAGTACTTC.

This clone has more than one count but fewer than ten. The V gene is TRBV28, the J gene TRBJ2-7; a weak D match, TRBD2 (6 bases). The V end was cut by 7 bases, the J end by 3 bases, with 22 bases between. Germline loops: CDR1 MDHEN, CDR2 SYDVKM. The CDR3 has 16 amino acids. The CDR3 here is CASTGRLVSGDYEQYF. For the CDR3, the DNA is TGTGCCAGCACGGGTAGACTAGTTTCCGGAGACTACGAGCAGTACTTC.

The chain couples TRBV3-1 (or the pseudogene TRBV3-2) to TRBJ1-2; 10 positions match TRBD1. Germline-derived CDR1 and CDR2 are LGHDT and YNNKEL (reference sequence). The V segment lost 1 base and the J segment 5 bases; nucleotides outside the gene matches: 7. This CDR3 region has 16 residues. The CDR3: CASSQAGGTGEYGYTF. Written as DNA, the CDR3 is TGTGCCAGCAGCCAAGCAGGAGGGACAGGGGAGTATGGCTACACCTTC.

This clone was counted between two and nine times. CDR3 in amino acids: CASSEIPGTVVQPQHF. DNA of the CDR3: TGTGCCAGCAGTGAGATTCCCGGGACAGTCGTTCAGCCCCAGCATTTT. The genes are TRBV6-1 and TRBJ1-5; 7 bases agree with TRBD1. Germline CDR1 and CDR2: MNHNS and SASEGT. V was clipped by 3 bases and J by 6 bases; unmatched bases: 11. The CDR3 length is 16 residues.

CDR3 coding DNA: TGTGCCAGCAGCCGGGACAGGGGCTACGAGCAGTACTTC. Translating it yields CASSRDRGYEQYF. The V and J genes are TRBV3-1 (or the pseudogene TRBV3-2) and TRBJ2-7; TRBD1 matches at 10 bases. The CDR3 runs to 13 residues. With V trimmed by 4 bases and J by 3 bases, 0 bases remained unmatched. Germline assignment: CDR1 LGHDT and CDR2 YNNKEL (reference sequence).

The rearrangement joins TRBV19 to TRBJ1-1; D gene ambiguous. Trimming shortened V by 6 bases and J by 2 bases, and 13 bases separated the two germline ends. Per germline, CDR1 LNHDA and CDR2 SQIVND (reference sequence). This CDR3 spans 14 amino acids. CDR3 bases: TGTGCCAGTAGCACCCACTCCGGAAACACTGAAGCTTTCTTT. Translated, it gives CASSTHSGNTEAFF.

The J gene is TRBJ1-1, the V gene TRBV27; no definite D call. This CDR3 has 14 residues. Per germline, CDR1 MNHEY and CDR2 SMNVEV (reference sequence). V was trimmed by 1 base and J by 0 bases, leaving 6 bases between them. The CDR3, as DNA: TGTGCCAGCAGTTTATTGAAGGTGAACACTGAAGCTTTCTTT. This gives the protein CASSLLKVNTEAFF.

The gene calls are TRBV5-1 and TRBJ1-3, with 11 nucleotides matching TRBD1. With 3 bases clipped from V and 3 bases from J, the junction kept 5 bases outside the gene matches. Looked up from germline, CDR1 is SGHRS and CDR2 is YFSETQ. The CDR3 is 16 residues long. The CDR3 region is CASSSRTGGGGNTIYF. Here the CDR3 DNA reads TGCGCCAGCAGCTCCCGGACAGGGGGCGGTGGAAACACCATATATTTT.

The rearrangement joins TRBV5-6 to TRBJ1-5, with D possibly TRBD1 on 5 matching bases. Germline loops: CDR1 SGHDT, CDR2 YYEEEE. The CDR3 loop spans 14 amino acids. V was pared by 2 bases and J by 1 base, with 7 bases between. CDR3: CASSFRDSNQPQHF. Written as DNA, the CDR3 is TGTGCCAGCAGCTTCCGGGACAGCAATCAGCCCCAGCATTTT. Combining the CDR3 with reference TRBV5-6 and TRBJ1-5 gives the whole variable domain DAGVTQSPTHLIKTRGQQVTLRCSPKSGHDTVSWYQQALGQGPQFIFQYYEEEERQRGNFPDRFSGHQFPNYSSELNVNALLLGDSALYLCASSFRDSNQPQHFGDGTRLSIL.

The chain links TRBV12-5 to TRBJ1-5; D is uncertain. This CDR3 has 17 residues. Germline-derived CDR1 and CDR2 are LGHNT and FRNRAP. V was clipped by 1 base and J by 0 bases, with 13 bases between them. The CDR3 is CASGLDAVGYSNQPQHF. Here the CDR3 DNA reads TGTGCTAGTGGTTTGGACGCGGTGGGCTATAGCAATCAGCCCCAGCATTTT.

The chain joins TRBV2 to TRBJ1-5; D gene ambiguous. The CDR3 length is 15 residues. The V and J ends lost 4 bases and 3 bases respectively, with 13 bases between them. Germline V gives CDR1 SNHLY, CDR2 FYNNEI. CDR3 sequence: CASSVGRTLNQPQHF. The CDR3, as DNA: TGTGCCAGCAGTGTAGGACGGACCCTCAATCAGCCCCAGCATTTT.

This clone was recorded only once. The chain employs TRBV9 and TRBJ1-2; D is ambiguous. The CDR3 is 15 residues long. V lost 0 bases to trimming and J lost 3 bases, with 12 bases between them. CDR1 is SGDLS, CDR2 YYNGEE, per germline. The CDR3 region is CASSVVDKPHYGYTF. CDR3 in DNA: TGTGCCAGCAGCGTAGTTGACAAGCCCCACTATGGCTACACCTTC.

The sample holds one count of this clone. At one boundary the junction diverges from the germline segment, which might be a read error. The CDR3 sequence is CASRLGAGNEKLFF. DNA of the CDR3: TGCGCCAGCAGGTTGGGGGCCGGTAATGAAAAACTGTTTTTT. This sequence joins TRBV5-1 and TRBJ1-4; TRBD1 is a possible D gene (6 bases). Germline CDR1 and CDR2: SGHRS and YFSETQ. This CDR3 has 14 amino acids.

V and J are TRBV6-5 and TRBJ1-5, with TRBD1 matching 7 bases. The CDR3 spans 15 residues. CDR1 is MNHEY and CDR2 is SVGAGI in the germline V gene. V lost 4 bases and J lost 2; bases outside the gene matches: 5. DNA for the CDR3: TGTGCCAGCAGTTCAGGGGGGTTGGGCAATCAGCCCCAGCATTTT. It translates to CASSSGGLGNQPQHF.